This TCR beta chain is from a study of T cell responses to AZD1222 COVID-19 vaccine. Study-wide results and limits: Two doses of AZD1222 preceded a rise in Spike-specific TCR breadth and depth. Just five or six AZD1222 recipients tested seropositive at baseline. Reportedly, close to half of spike-specific TCRs are directed against unmutated variant regions. Most donors were white British and more were female, and clonal diversity was possibly underestimated.

On this clone: Its antigen is unidentified.

The CDR3 has 12 residues. Germline-derived CDR1 and CDR2 are LGHNA and YSLEER. Trimming removed 1 base from V and 3 bases from J, with 0 bases in between. Produced via immunoSEQ multiplex PCR; TCRdb's table is partial and in-frame only. The data show 52,000 or so clones, 75% to 90% seen once. V is TRBV4-3 and J is TRBJ1-4; D is uncertain. This sequence was found in an adult in good health. This sample comprised peripheral blood, obtained on day 0 of MenACWY control vaccination. The CDR3, as DNA: TGCGCCAGCAGCCAAGCTAATGAAAAACTGTTTTTT. Its protein product is CASSQANEKLFF.